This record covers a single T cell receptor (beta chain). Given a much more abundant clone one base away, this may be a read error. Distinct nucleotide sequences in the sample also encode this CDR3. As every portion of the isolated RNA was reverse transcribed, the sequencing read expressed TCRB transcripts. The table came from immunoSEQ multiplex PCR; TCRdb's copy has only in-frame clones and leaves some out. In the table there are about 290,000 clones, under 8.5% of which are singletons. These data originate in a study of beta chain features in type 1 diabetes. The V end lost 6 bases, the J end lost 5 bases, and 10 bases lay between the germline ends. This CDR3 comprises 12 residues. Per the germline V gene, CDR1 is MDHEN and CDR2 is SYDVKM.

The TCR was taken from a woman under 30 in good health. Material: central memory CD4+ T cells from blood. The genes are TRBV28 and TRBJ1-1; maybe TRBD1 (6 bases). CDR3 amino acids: CASSSTGTEAFF. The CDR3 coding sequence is TGTGCCAGCAGCAGTACAGGGACTGAAGCTTTCTTT.